What follows are 21 T cell receptor beta chains derived from one specimen sequenced in a study of blood T cell repertoires in COVID-19. The method was immunoSEQ multiplex PCR; TCRdb's version includes in-frame clones alone and lacks a portion of them. The sample has some 110,000 clones, about 80% seen once; the top ten hold 7% to 9.5%. Sequencing used peripheral blood. These TCRs come from an older man with active or convalescent COVID-19.

This clone was seen only once. The chain recombines TRBV3-1 (or the pseudogene TRBV3-2) with TRBJ1-6; D gene ambiguous. The germline V gene has CDR1 LGHDT and CDR2 YNNKEL (reference sequence). The V end was cut by 1 base, the J end by 10 bases, with 14 bases between. The CDR3 has 15 amino acids. Here the CDR3 DNA reads TGTGCCAGCAGCCAAGTTGGAGGGATTGGGTCACCCCTCCACTTT. This codes for CASSQVGGIGSPLHF.

This clone was observed once. The rearrangement uses TRBV13 and TRBJ2-7; 11 bases are shared with TRBD1. The J segment lost 4 bases and the V segment lost 3 bases, leaving 8 bases of the junction unmatched. This CDR3 has 16 amino acids. Germline V gene lookup returns CDR1 PRHDT and CDR2 FYEKMQ (reference sequence). In DNA, the CDR3 is TGTGCCAGCAGCTTGTTGTTAGGACAGGGGGCTTACGAGCAGTACTTC. Translating it yields CASSLLLGQGAYEQYF.

V is TRBV2 and J is TRBJ1-2; TRBD1 agrees at 10 bases. Germline V CDR1 and CDR2: SNHLY, FYNNEI. V shed 9 bases and J 1 base; nucleotides not matched to a gene: 11. The CDR3 spans 16 residues. This CDR3 is CARPTLGQGSNYGYTF. The CDR3, as DNA: TGTGCCAGACCCACCTTGGGACAGGGGAGTAACTATGGCTACACCTTC.

V gene TRBV3-1 (or the pseudogene TRBV3-2) combines with J gene TRBJ2-5; 11 bases agree with TRBD2. This CDR3 contains 18 residues. V was pared by 0 bases and J by 0 bases, with 6 bases of the junction left unmatched. Germline CDR1 is LGHDT and CDR2 is YNNKEL (reference sequence). In DNA form, the CDR3 reads TGTGCCAGCAGCCAAGATAGTGTACTAGCGGGAGACCAAGAGACCCAGTACTTC. It encodes CASSQDSVLAGDQETQYF.

The rearrangement uses TRBV7-9 and TRBJ1-1; tentative D call: TRBD1 (6 bases). This CDR3 has 13 amino acids. From germline, CDR1 is SEHNR and CDR2 FQNEAQ (reference sequence). Trimming removed 5 bases at V and 4 bases at J, with 11 bases between. In DNA form, the CDR3 reads TGTGCCAGCAGCATAGTAGGGGGCACTGAAGCTTTCTTT. It yields the protein CASSIVGGTEAFF. The full variable domain, completed using reference TRBV7-9 and TRBJ1-1, is DTGVSQNPRHKITKRGQNVTFRCDPISEHNRLYWYRQTLGQGPEFLTYFQNEAQLEKSRLLSDRFSAERPKGSFSTLEIQRTEQGDSAMYLCASSIVGGTEAFFGQGTRLTVV.

V usage is TRBV19 and J usage is TRBJ2-3; 7 bases line up with TRBD2. The CDR3 contains 14 residues. J was trimmed by 2 bases and V by 5 bases; bases with no gene match: 4. Germline V gene sequence: CDR1 LNHDA, CDR2 SQIVND (reference sequence). This CDR3 reads CASSRGEYTDTQYF. The CDR3 DNA is TGTGCCAGTAGTCGGGGGGAGTACACAGATACGCAGTATTTT.

The CDR3 protein is CASSPSSGANVLTF. CDR3 DNA: TGTGCCAGCAGCCCTAGCTCTGGGGCCAACGTCCTGACTTTC. The J gene is TRBJ2-6, the V gene TRBV7-9; D not certain. Germline lookup yields CDR1 SEHNR and CDR2 FQNEAQ (reference sequence). CDR3 length equals 14 residues. Trimming cost V 5 bases and J 0 bases, with 5 bases left between them. Using reference TRBV7-9 and TRBJ2-6 for the parts outside the CDR3, the full variable domain is DTGVSQNPRHKITKRGQNVTFRCDPISEHNRLYWYRQTLGQGPEFLTYFQNEAQLEKSRLLSDRFSAERPKGSFSTLEIQRTEQGDSAMYLCASSPSSGANVLTFGAGSRLTVL.

This chain joins TRBV7-9 and TRBJ2-1, with 15 bases aligning to TRBD2. The germline V gene has CDR1 SEHNR and CDR2 FQNEAQ (reference sequence). This CDR3 is 17 amino acids long. V shed 5 bases and J 3 bases; nucleotides not matched to a gene: 5. The CDR3 DNA sequence: TGTGCCAGCAGCACGGGACTAGCGGGGGGCCACTACAATGAGCAGTTCTTC. This sequence encodes CASSTGLAGGHYNEQFF.

This clone was seen only a few times. The chain links TRBV6-5 to TRBJ1-2, with D perhaps matching TRBD1 (6 bases). Trimming pared 8 bases from V and 6 bases from J, leaving 13 bases between. The CDR3 runs 12 residues. CDR1 is MNHEY, CDR2 SVGAGI, per germline. CDR3 nucleotides: TGTGCCAGCGATACAGGGCCCAATGGCTACACCTTC. As protein: CASDTGPNGYTF.

The chain is built from TRBV6-1 and TRBJ2-7, with 14 bases lining up with TRBD2. Germline values: CDR1 MNHNS, CDR2 SASEGT. V shed 0 bases, J shed 5 bases, and the junction held 15 bases outside the gene matches. The CDR3 runs 20 residues. This CDR3 is CASSEAGLRFGTSGSHEQYF. As DNA, the CDR3 is TGTGCCAGCAGTGAAGCGGGATTACGCTTCGGGACTAGCGGGAGCCACGAGCAGTACTTC.

A single count supports this clone. The chain employs TRBV5-6 and TRBJ2-5; TRBD2 might be the D (6 bases). The germline gives CDR1 SGHDT, CDR2 YYEEEE. The V end was cut by 2 bases, the J end by 5 bases, with 16 bases between. This CDR3 contains 15 residues. This CDR3 reads CASSLDGGRGETQYF. In DNA form, the CDR3 reads TGTGCCAGCAGCTTAGATGGGGGACGGGGGGAGACCCAGTACTTC.

The V and J genes are TRBV5-6 and TRBJ2-7; the D gene is possibly TRBD2 (6 bases). The V gene lost 4 bases and the J gene lost 2 bases, with 10 bases spanning the gap. Germline V gene lookup returns CDR1 SGHDT and CDR2 YYEEEE. The CDR3 consists of 13 residues. CDR3 DNA: TGTGCCAGCAGCCCGGGACTCACCTACGAGCAGTACTTC. Translating it yields CASSPGLTYEQYF.

This chain links TRBV5-4 with TRBJ2-7; 9 nucleotides match TRBD2. J gave up 7 bases and V 1 base, and 9 bases lay outside the gene matches. Germline lookup yields CDR1 SGHNT and CDR2 YYREEE (reference sequence). This CDR3 has 15 amino acids. The CDR3: CASSLLETSGEEQYF. Here the CDR3 DNA reads TGTGCCAGCAGCTTGCTTGAGACTAGCGGTGAAGAGCAGTACTTC. The complete variable domain, with remaining parts taken from reference TRBV5-4 and TRBJ2-7, reads ETGVTQSPTHLIKTRGQQVTLRCSSQSGHNTVSWYQQALGQGPQFIFQYYREEENGRGNFPPRFSGLQFPNYSSELNVNALELDDSALYLCASSLLETSGEEQYFGPGTRLTVT.

This chain joins TRBV14 and TRBJ2-7; D perhaps matches TRBD1 (5 bases). V dropped 0 bases and J dropped 0 bases, with 9 bases sitting between them. Germline V gives CDR1 SGHDN, CDR2 FVKESK. This CDR3 is 15 amino acids long. CDR3 nucleotides: TGTGCCAGCAGCCAAGACAGGGCGAGCTCCTACGAGCAGTACTTC. This codes for CASSQDRASSYEQYF.

The chain joins TRBV29-1 to TRBJ1-1; 8 bases line up with TRBD1. The CDR3 runs to 12 residues. Looked up from germline, CDR1 is SQVTM and CDR2 is ANQGSEA. V gave up 6 bases and J gave up 10 bases; unmatched junction bases: 10. CDR3 region: CSVGRDRRGAFF. Written as DNA, the CDR3 is TGCAGCGTGGGGAGGGACAGGCGCGGAGCTTTCTTT.

DNA of the CDR3: TGCGCCAGCAGCCAAGAATCTGGACAGGCTGAAGCTTTCTTT. Protein product: CASSQESGQAEAFF. This chain connects TRBV4-3 to TRBJ1-1; 7 bases agree with TRBD1. Germline V lookup: CDR1 LGHNA, CDR2 YSLEER. J was trimmed by 6 bases and V by 0 bases; bases with no gene match: 4. This CDR3 has 14 amino acids.

For this clone: Different DNA sequences within this sample yield the same CDR3. V and J are TRBV6-5 and TRBJ1-1; maybe TRBD1 (5 bases). This CDR3 comprises 14 residues. Germline values: CDR1 MNHEY, CDR2 SVGAGI. V lost 2 bases to trimming and J lost 1 base, with 8 bases between them. CDR3 coding DNA: TGTGCCAGCAGTTACCTCCAGGGGAACACTGAAGCTTTCTTT. Protein sequence: CASSYLQGNTEAFF.

This chain joins TRBV6-5 and TRBJ1-4; unclear D gene. The CDR3 loop spans 13 amino acids. With 5 bases removed from V and 8 bases from J, the gap between germline ends came to 12 bases. Germline values: CDR1 MNHEY, CDR2 SVGAGI. CDR3 sequence (DNA): TGTGCCAGCAGTCCTCAACCGGGGGAAAAACTGTTTTTT. This gives the protein CASSPQPGEKLFF.

V is TRBV2 and J is TRBJ2-5; possible D gene TRBD1, 6 bases. CDR1 and CDR2 from the germline V gene are SNHLY and FYNNEI. Trimming left V 7 bases short and J 3 bases short, with 9 bases between. The CDR3 has 12 residues. CDR3 amino acids: CASKGDKETQYF. The CDR3 bases are TGTGCCAGCAAAGGGGACAAAGAGACCCAGTACTTC.

The chain has TRBV30 and TRBJ2-5; no clear D. Trimming cost V 0 bases and J 5 bases, with 7 bases left between them. Germline V CDR1 and CDR2: GTSNPN, SVGIG (reference sequence). This CDR3 has 12 residues. The CDR3 sequence is CAWSVTGETQYF. The CDR3 region has the DNA TGTGCCTGGAGTGTAACCGGGGAGACCCAGTACTTC.

This chain connects TRBV4-2 to TRBJ2-2; D might be TRBD1 (5 bases). V lost 4 bases, J lost 4 bases, and 7 bases lay in between. Germline CDR1 LGHNA, CDR2 YNFKEQ. The CDR3 covers 13 residues. CDR3 region: CASSLDSTGELFF. As DNA, the CDR3 is TGTGCCAGCAGCCTAGACAGCACCGGGGAGCTGTTTTTT.